This TCR beta chain was identified in a study of T cells after yellow fever vaccination. Production of TCR cDNA was by 5'RACE template switching, which also added a universal primer site and UMIs. TCRdb fed the 5' RACE reads into MiXCR, producing one record per CDR3 protein. The data contain roughly 99,000 distinct CDR3 sequences, around 5.8% of them singletons. This clonotype was found a few times. V was clipped by 5 bases and J by 3 bases; unmatched bases: 7. The CDR3 sequence is 14 residues long. Per the germline V gene, CDR1 is DFQATT and CDR2 is SNEGSKA (reference sequence). The clonotype comes from a man in his late teens or twenties who received the YFV17D yellow fever vaccine. The V call is TRBV20-1, the J call TRBJ1-5, with 7 bases that match TRBD1. The sample here was CD8+ T cells sorted from PBMCs, taken 10 days after the yellow fever booster vaccination. CDR3 protein: CSAQGGSANQPQHF. CDR3 bases: TGCAGTGCTCAGGGGGGGAGCGCCAATCAGCCCCAGCATTTT.